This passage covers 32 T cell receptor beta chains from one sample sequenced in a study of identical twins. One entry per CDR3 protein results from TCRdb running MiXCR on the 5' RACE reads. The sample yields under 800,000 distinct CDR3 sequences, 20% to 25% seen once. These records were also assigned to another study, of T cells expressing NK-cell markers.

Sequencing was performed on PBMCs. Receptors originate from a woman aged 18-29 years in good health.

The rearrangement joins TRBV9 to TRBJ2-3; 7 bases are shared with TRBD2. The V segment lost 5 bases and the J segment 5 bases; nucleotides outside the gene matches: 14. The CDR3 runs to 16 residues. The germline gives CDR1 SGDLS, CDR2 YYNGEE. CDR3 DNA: TGTGCCAGCAGTCGTAGTGTCTGGGAGGGCCAAGATACGCAGTATTTT. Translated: CASSRSVWEGQDTQYF.

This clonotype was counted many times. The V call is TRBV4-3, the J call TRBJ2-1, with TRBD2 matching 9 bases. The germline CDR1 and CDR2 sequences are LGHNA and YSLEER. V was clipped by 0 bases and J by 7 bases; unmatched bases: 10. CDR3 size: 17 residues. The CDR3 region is CASSQDLGLAMGNEQFF. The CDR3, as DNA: TGCGCCAGCAGCCAAGATCTCGGACTAGCGATGGGGAATGAGCAGTTCTTC.

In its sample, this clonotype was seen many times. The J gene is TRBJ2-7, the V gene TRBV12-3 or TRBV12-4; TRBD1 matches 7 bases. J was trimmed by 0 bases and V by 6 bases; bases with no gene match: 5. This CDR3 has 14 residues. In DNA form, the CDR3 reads TGTGCCAGCAGCCCCCGGGACAGCTCCTACGAGCAGTACTTC. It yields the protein CASSPRDSSYEQYF.

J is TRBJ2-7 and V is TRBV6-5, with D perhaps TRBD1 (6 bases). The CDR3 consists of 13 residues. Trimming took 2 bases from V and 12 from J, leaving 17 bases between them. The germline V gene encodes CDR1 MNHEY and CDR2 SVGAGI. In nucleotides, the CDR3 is TGTGCCAGCAGTTACGATCCCGAGGGGGTCCTGTACTTC. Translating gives CASSYDPEGVLYF.

CDR3 sequence: CASSLADRRDQPQHF. For the CDR3, the DNA is TGTGCCAGCAGCTTAGCCGACAGGCGGGATCAGCCCCAGCATTTT. This rearrangement joins TRBV7-2 to TRBJ1-5; tentative D call: TRBD1 (6 bases). V lost 0 bases and J lost 5, with 11 bases in between. The CDR3 covers 15 residues. CDR1 and CDR2 from the germline V gene are SGHTA and FQGNSA.

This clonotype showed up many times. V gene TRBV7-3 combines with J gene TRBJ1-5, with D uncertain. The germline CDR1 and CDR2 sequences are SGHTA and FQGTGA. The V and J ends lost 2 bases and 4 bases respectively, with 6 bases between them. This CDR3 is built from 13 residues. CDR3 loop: CASSLFGNQPQHF. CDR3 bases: TGTGCCAGCAGCTTATTCGGGAATCAGCCCCAGCATTTT.

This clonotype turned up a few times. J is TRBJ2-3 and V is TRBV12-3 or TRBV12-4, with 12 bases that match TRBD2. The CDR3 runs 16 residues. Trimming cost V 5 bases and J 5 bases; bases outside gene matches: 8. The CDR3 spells CASSPYLAGGQDTQYF. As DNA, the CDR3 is TGTGCCAGCAGTCCCTACCTAGCGGGGGGGCAAGATACGCAGTATTTT.

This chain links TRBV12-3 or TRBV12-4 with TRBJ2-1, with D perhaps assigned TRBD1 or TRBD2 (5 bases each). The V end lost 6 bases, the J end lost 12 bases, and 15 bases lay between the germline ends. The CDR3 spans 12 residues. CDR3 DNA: TGTGCCAGCAGCCCCGGACTCCAGGGGCAGTTCTTC. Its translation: CASSPGLQGQFF.

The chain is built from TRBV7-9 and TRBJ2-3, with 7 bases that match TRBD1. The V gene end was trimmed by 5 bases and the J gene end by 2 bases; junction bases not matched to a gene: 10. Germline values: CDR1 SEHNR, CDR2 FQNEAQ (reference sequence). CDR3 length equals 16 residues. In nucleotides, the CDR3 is TGTGCCAGCAGCGATGCTCCCGGGACAGTCACAGATACGCAGTATTTT. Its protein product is CASSDAPGTVTDTQYF.

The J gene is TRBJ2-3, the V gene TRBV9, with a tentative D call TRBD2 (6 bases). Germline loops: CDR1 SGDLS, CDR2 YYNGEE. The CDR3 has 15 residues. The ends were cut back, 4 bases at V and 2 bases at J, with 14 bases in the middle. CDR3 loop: CASSPGLRITDTQYF. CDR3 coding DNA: TGTGCCAGCAGCCCCGGACTAAGAATCACAGATACGCAGTATTTT.

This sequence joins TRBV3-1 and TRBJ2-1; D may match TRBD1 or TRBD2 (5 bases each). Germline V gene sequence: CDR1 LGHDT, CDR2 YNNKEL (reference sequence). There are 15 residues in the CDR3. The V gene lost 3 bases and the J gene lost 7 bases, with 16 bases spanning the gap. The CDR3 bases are TGTGCCAGCAGCCACCCCGAGGGGTTATATAATGAGCAGTTCTTC. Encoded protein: CASSHPEGLYNEQFF.

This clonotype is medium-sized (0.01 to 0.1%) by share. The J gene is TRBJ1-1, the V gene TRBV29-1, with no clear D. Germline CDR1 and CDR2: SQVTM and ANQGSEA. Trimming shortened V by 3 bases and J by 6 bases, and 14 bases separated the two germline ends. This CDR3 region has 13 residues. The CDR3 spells CSVDGTKPSEAFF. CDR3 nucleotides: TGCAGCGTTGATGGTACTAAGCCGTCTGAAGCTTTCTTT.

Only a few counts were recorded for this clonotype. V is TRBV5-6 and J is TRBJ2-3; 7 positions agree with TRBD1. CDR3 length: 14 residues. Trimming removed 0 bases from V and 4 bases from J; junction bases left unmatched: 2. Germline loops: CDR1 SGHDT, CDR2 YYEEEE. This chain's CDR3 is CASSLARGSDTQYF. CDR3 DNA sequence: TGTGCCAGCAGCTTGGCCAGGGGGTCAGATACGCAGTATTTT. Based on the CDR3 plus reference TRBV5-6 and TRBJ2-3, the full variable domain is DAGVTQSPTHLIKTRGQQVTLRCSPKSGHDTVSWYQQALGQGPQFIFQYYEEEERQRGNFPDRFSGHQFPNYSSELNVNALLLGDSALYLCASSLARGSDTQYFGPGTRLTVL.

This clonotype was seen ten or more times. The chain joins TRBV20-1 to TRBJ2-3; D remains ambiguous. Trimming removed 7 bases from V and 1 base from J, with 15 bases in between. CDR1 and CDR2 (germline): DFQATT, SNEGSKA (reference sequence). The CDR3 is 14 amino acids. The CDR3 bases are TGCAGTGTTTCGAGTGCCCGAGGCACAGATACGCAGTATTTT. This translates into CSVSSARGTDTQYF.

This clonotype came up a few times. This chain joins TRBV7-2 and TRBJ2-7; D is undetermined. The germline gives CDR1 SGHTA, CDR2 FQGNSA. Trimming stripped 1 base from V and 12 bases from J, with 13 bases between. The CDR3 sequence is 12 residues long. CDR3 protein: CASSLGGSAVYF. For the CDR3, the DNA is TGTGCCAGCAGCTTAGGAGGTTCGGCGGTGTACTTC.

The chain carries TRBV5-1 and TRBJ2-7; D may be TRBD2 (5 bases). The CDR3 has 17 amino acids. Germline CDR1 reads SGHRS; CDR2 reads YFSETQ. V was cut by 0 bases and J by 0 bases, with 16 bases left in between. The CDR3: CASSLGTGRSLSYEQYF. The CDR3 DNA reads TGCGCCAGCAGCTTGGGGACTGGAAGGTCCCTCTCCTACGAGCAGTACTTC.

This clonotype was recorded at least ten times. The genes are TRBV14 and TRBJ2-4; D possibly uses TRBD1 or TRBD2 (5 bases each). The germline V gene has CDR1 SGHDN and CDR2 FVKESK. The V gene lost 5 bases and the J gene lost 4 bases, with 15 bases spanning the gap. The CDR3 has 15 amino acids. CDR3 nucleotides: TGTGCCAGCAGCACCCTCTCGGGGCCAAAAAACATTCAGTACTTC. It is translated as CASSTLSGPKNIQYF.

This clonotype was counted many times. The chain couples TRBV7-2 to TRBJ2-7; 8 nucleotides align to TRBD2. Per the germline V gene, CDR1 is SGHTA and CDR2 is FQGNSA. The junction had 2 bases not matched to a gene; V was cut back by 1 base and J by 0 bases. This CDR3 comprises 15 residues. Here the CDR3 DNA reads TGTGCCAGCAGCTTAGTAGCGGGAACCTCCTACGAGCAGTACTTC. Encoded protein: CASSLVAGTSYEQYF. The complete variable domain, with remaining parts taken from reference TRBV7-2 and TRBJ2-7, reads GAGVSQSPSNKVTEKGKDVELRCDPISGHTALYWYRQSLGQGLEFLIYFQGNSAPDKSGLPSDRFSAERTGGSVSTLTIQRTQQEDSAVYLCASSLVAGTSYEQYFGPGTRLTVT.

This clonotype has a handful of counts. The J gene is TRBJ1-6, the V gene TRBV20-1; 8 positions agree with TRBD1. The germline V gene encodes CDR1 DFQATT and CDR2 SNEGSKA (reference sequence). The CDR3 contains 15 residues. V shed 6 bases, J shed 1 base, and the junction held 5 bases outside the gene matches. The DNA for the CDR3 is TGCAGTGCCGCTACAGGGGGATCCTATAATTCACCCCTCCACTTT. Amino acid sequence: CSAATGGSYNSPLHF.

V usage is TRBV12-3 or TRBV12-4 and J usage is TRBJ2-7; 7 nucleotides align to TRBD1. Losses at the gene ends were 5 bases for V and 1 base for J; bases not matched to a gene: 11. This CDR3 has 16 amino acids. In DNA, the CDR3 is TGTGCCAGCAGTCCCCACCGCAGGGACAGATCCTACGAGCAGTACTTC. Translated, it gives CASSPHRRDRSYEQYF.

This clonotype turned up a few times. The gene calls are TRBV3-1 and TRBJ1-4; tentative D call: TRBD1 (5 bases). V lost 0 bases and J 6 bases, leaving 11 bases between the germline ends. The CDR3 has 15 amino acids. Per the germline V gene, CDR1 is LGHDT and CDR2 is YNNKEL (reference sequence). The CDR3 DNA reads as TGTGCCAGCAGCCAAGATACGGGGGGGTATGAAAAACTGTTTTTT. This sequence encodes CASSQDTGGYEKLFF.

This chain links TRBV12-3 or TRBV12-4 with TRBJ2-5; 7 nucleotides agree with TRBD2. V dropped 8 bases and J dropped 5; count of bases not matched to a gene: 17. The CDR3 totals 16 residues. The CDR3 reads CASRSSTGGRRETQYF. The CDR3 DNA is TGTGCCAGCCGGTCTTCAACCGGGGGGAGACGGGAGACCCAGTACTTC.

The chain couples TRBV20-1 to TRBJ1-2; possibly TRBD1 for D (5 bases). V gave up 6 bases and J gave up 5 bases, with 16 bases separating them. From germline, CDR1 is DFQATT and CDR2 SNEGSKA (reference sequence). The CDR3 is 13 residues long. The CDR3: CSAADSPNYGYTF. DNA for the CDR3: TGCAGTGCCGCCGACAGCCCGAATTATGGCTACACCTTC.

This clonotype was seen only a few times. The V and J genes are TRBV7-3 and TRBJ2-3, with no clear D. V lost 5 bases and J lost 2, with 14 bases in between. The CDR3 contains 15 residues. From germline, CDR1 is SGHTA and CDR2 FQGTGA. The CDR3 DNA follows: TGTGCCAGCAGCCCCACCGTGAGGAACACAGATACGCAGTATTTT. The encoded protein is CASSPTVRNTDTQYF. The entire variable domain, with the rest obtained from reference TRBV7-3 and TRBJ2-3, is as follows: GAGVSQTPSNKVTEKGKYVELRCDPISGHTALYWYRQSLGQGPEFLIYFQGTGAADDSGLPNDRFFAVRPEGSVSTLKIQRTERGDSAVYLCASSPTVRNTDTQYFGPGTRLTVL.

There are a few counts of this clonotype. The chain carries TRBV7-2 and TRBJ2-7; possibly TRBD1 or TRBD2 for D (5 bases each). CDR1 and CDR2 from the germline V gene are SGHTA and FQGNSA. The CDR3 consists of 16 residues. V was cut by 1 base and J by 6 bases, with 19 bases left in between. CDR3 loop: CASSLEWDRRFSEQYF. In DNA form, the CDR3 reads TGTGCCAGCAGCTTAGAGTGGGACCGCAGGTTCTCCGAGCAGTACTTC.

The CDR3 here is CSAGNSGTGEQYF. DNA for the CDR3: TGCAGTGCTGGGAATAGCGGGACTGGCGAGCAGTACTTC. The genes are TRBV20-1 and TRBJ2-7; 8 bases align to TRBD2. The CDR3 spans 13 residues. Germline V CDR1 and CDR2: DFQATT, SNEGSKA (reference sequence). Trimming at V came to 5 bases and at J to 6 bases, leaving 9 bases not matched to a gene.

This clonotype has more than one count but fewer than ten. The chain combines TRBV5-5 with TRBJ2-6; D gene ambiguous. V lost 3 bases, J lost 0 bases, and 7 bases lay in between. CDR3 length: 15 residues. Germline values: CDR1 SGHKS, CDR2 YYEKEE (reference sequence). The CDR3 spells CASSSGFSGANVLTF. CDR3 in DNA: TGTGCCAGCAGCTCTGGGTTCTCTGGGGCCAACGTCCTGACTTTC.

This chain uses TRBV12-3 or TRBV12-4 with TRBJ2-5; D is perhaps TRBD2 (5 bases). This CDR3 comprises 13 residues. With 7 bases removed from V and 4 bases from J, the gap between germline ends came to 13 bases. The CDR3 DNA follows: TGTGCCAGCACCCTGAGGGCGGGAGAGACCCAGTACTTC. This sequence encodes CASTLRAGETQYF.

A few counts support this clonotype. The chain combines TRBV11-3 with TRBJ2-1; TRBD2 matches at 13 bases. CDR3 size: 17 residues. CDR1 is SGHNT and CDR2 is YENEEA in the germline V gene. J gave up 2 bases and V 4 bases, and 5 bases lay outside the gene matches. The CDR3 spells CASSSPGTSGAYNEQFF. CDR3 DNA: TGTGCCAGCAGCTCTCCCGGGACTAGCGGGGCCTACAATGAGCAGTTCTTC.

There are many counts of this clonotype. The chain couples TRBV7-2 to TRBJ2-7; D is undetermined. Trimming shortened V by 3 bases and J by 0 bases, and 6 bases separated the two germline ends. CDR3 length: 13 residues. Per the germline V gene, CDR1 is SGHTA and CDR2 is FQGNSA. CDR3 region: CASSFSLSYEQYF. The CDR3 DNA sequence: TGTGCCAGCAGCTTCTCCCTCTCCTACGAGCAGTACTTC.

The CDR3 DNA follows: TGTGCCAGCAGCTCCGTCTGGACTAGCGGGGGGAATGAGCAGTTCTTC. This sequence encodes CASSSVWTSGGNEQFF. The chain carries TRBV7-6 and TRBJ2-1; 14 positions match TRBD2. Germline CDR1 SGHVS, CDR2 FNYEAQ. With V trimmed by 4 bases and J by 7 bases, 6 bases remained unmatched. The CDR3 consists of 16 residues.

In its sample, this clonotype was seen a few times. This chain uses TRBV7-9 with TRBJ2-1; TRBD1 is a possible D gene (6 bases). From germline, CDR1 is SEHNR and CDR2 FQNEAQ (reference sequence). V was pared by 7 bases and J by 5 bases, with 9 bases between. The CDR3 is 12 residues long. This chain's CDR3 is CASTKGDNEQFF. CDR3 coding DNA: TGTGCCAGCACCAAGGGGGACAATGAGCAGTTCTTC.